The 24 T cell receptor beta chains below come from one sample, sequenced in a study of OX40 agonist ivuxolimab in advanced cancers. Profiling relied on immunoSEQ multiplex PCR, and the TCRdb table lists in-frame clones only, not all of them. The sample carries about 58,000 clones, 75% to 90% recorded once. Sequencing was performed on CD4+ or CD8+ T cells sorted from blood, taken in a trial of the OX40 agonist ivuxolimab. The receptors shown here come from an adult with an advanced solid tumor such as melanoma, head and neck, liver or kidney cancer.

Here the CDR3 reads CASSAPGHTEAFF. In DNA, the CDR3 is TGTGCCAGCAGTGCGCCCGGGCACACTGAAGCTTTCTTT. The chain uses TRBV6-1 and TRBJ1-1; D remains unclear. V dropped 4 bases and J dropped 3 bases, with 9 bases sitting between them. Germline CDR1 MNHNS, CDR2 SASEGT. The length of the CDR3 is 13 residues.

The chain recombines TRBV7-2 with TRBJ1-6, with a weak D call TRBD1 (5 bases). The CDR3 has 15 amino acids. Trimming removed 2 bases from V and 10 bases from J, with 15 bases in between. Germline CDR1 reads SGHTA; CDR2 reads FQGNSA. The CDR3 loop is CASSLRPTGDSPLHF. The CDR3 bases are TGTGCCAGCAGCTTACGCCCGACGGGGGACTCACCCCTCCACTTT.

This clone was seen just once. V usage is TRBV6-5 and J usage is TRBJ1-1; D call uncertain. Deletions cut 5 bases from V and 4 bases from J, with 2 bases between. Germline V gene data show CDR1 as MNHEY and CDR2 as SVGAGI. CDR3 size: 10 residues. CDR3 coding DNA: TGTGCCAGCAGTGTCACTGAAGCTTTCTTT. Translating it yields CASSVTEAFF.

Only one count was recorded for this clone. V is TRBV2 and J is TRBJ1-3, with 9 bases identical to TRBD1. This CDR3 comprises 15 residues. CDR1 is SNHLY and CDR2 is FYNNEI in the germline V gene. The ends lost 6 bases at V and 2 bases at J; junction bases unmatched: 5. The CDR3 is CASSQDRGAGNTIYF. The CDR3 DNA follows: TGTGCCAGCAGCCAGGACAGGGGAGCTGGAAACACCATATATTTT.

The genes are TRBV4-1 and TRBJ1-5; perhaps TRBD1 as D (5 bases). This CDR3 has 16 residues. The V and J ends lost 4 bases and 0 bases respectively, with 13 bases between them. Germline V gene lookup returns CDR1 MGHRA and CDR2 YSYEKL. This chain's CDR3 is CASSLQGHDSNQPQHF. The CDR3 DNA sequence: TGCGCCAGCAGCCTCCAAGGACATGATAGCAATCAGCCCCAGCATTTT.

The CDR3 region is CASTGAAEHEQYF. The CDR3 nucleotides read TGCGCTTCCACAGGGGCGGCCGAACACGAGCAGTACTTC. The chain recombines TRBV5-1 with TRBJ2-7; 7 nucleotides align to TRBD1. The germline V gene encodes CDR1 SGHRS and CDR2 YFSETQ. The CDR3 runs 13 residues.

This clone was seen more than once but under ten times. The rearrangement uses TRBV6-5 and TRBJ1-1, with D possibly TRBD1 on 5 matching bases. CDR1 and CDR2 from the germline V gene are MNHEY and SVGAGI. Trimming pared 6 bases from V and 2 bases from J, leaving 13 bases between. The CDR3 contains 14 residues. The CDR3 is CASRPDNLNTEAFF. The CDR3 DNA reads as TGTGCCAGCAGACCGGACAATCTTAACACTGAAGCTTTCTTT.

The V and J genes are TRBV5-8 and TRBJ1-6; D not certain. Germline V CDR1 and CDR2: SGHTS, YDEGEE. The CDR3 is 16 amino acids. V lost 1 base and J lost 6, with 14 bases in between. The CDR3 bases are TGTGCCAGCAGCTTGCGAGAGGGATCAAGTAATTCACCCCTCCACTTT. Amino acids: CASSLREGSSNSPLHF.

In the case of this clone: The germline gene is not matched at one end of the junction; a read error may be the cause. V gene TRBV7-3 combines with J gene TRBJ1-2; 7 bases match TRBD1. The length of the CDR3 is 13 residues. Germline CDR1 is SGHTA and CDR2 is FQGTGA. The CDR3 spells CASSLMAGGIRNF. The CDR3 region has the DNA TGTGCCAGCAGCTTAATGGCAGGGGGGATTCGGAACTTC.

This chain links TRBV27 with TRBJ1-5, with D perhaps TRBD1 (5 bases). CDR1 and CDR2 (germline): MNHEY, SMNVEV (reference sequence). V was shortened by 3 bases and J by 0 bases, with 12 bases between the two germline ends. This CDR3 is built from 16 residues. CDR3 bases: TGTGCCAGCAGTTTGTCTTACAGGACTAGCAATCAGCCCCAGCATTTT. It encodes CASSLSYRTSNQPQHF.

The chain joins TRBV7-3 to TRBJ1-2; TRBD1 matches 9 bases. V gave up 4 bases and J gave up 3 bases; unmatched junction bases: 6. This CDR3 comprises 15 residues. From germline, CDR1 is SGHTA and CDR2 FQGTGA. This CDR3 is CASSYTGGGDYGYTF. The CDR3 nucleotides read TGTGCCAGCAGCTATACAGGGGGCGGCGACTATGGCTACACCTTC.

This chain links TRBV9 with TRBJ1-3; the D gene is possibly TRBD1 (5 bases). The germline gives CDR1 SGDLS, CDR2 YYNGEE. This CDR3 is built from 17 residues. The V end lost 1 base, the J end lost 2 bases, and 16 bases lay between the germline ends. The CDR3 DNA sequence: TGTGCCAGCAGCGTATATAAGGACACCAGAACTGGAAACACCATATATTTT. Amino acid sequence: CASSVYKDTRTGNTIYF.

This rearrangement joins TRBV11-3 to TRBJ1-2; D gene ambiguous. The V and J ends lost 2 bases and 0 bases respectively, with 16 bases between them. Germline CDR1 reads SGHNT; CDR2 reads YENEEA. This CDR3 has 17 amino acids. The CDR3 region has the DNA TGTGCCAGCAGCTTATCCCCTTCGACCGCTACTAACTATGGCTACACCTTC. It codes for CASSLSPSTATNYGYTF.

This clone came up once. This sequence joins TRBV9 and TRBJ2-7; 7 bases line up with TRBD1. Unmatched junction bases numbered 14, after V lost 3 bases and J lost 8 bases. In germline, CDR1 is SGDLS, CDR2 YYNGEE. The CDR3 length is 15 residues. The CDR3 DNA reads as TGTGCCAGCAGCGCGTGGGGACAGCTAATCGACCAGCAGTACTTC. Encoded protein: CASSAWGQLIDQQYF. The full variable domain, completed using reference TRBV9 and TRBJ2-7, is DSGVTQTPKHLITATGQRVTLRCSPRSGDLSVYWYQQSLDQGLQFLIQYYNGEERAKGNILERFSAQQFPDLHSELNLSSLELGDSALYFCASSAWGQLIDQQYFGPGTRLTVT.

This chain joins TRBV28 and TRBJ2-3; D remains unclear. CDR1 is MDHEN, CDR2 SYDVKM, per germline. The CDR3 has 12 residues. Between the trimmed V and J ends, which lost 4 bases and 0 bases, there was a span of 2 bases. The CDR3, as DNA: TGTGCCAGCAGTTACAGCACAGATACGCAGTATTTT. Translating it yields CASSYSTDTQYF.

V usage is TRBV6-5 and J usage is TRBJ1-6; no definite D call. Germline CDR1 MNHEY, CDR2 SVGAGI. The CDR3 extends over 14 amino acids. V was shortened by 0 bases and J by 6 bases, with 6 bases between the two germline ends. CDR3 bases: TGTGCCAGCAGTTACTCCGGAGGTAATTCACCCCTCCACTTT. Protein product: CASSYSGGNSPLHF.

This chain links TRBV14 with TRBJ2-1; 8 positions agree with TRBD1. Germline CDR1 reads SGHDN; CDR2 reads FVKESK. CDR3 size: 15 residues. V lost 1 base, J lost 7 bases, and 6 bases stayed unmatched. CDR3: CASSQARTGGNEQFF. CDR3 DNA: TGTGCCAGCAGCCAAGCCCGTACAGGGGGAAATGAGCAGTTCTTC.

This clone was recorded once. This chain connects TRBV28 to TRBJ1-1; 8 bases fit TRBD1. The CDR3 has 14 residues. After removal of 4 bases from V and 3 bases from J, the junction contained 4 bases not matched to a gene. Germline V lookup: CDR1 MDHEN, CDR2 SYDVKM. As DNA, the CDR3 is TGTGCCAGCAGTTCAGGGGGCAAAGACACTGAAGCTTTCTTT. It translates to CASSSGGKDTEAFF.

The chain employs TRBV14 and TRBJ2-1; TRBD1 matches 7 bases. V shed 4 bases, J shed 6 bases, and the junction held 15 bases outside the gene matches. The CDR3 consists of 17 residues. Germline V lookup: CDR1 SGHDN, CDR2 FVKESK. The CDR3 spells CASSRIDREKGGNEQFF. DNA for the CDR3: TGTGCCAGCAGCCGGATAGACAGGGAAAAAGGAGGCAATGAGCAGTTCTTC. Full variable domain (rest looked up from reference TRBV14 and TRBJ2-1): EAGVTQFPSHSVIEKGQTVTLRCDPISGHDNLYWYRRVMGKEIKFLLHFVKESKQDESGMPNNRFLAERTGGTYSTLKVQPAELEDSGVYFCASSRIDREKGGNEQFFGPGTRLTVL.

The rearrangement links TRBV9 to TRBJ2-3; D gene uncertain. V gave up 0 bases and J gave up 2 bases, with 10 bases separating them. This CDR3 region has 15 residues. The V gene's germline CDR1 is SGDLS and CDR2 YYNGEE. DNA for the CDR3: TGTGCCAGCAGCGTAGAACAGAAGTCCACAGATACGCAGTATTTT. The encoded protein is CASSVEQKSTDTQYF.

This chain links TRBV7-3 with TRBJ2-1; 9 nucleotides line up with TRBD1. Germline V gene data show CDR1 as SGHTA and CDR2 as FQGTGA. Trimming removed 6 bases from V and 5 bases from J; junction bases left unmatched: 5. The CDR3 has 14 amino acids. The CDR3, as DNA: TGTGCCAGCAGGACCGGGACAGGGCACAATGAGCAGTTCTTC. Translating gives CASRTGTGHNEQFF.

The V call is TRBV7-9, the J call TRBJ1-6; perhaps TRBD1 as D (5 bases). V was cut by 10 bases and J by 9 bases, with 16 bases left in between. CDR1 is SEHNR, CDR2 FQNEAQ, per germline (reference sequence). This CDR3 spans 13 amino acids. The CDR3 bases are TGTGCCACAAAGGACGGTGGGGGTTCACCCCTCCACTTT. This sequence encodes CATKDGGGSPLHF.

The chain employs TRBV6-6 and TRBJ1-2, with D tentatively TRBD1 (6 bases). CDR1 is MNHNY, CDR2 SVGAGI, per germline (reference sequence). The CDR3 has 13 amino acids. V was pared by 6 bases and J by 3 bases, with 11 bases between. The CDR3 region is CASSQGSYYGYTF. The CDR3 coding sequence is TGTGCCAGCAGCCAGGGGTCCTACTATGGCTACACCTTC.

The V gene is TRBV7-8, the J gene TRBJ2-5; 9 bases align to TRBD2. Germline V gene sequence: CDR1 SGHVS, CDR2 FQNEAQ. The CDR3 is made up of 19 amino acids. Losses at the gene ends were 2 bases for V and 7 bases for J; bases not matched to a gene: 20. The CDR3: CASSLRGSFGGGALVTQYF. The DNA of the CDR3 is TGTGCCAGCAGCTTAAGAGGGTCCTTTGGCGGGGGGGCTTTGGTGACCCAGTACTTC.